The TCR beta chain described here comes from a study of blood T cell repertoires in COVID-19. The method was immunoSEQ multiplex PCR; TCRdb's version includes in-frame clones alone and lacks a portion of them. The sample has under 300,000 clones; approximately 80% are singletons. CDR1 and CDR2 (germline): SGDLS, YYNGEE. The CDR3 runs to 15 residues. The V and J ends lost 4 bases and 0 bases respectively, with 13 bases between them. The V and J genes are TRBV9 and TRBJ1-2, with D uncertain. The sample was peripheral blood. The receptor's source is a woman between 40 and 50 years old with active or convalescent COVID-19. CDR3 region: CASSPRSGSNYGYTF. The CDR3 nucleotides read TGTGCCAGCAGCCCCCGGAGTGGGTCTAACTATGGCTACACCTTC.